This entry features one TCR beta chain sequence. Original data processing: Estimates of nucleated cell counts were drawn from the amplification of reference gene primers. TCRdb keeps only in-frame clones here, not all; method: immunoSEQ multiplex PCR. From that table come the V and J calls and clone size; the DNA was used to work out D and trimming. The table shows 250,000 to 350,000 clones, with more than 70% occurring only once. Trimming removed 0 bases at V and 0 bases at J, with 9 bases between. The CDR3 runs to 16 residues. In germline, CDR1 is LGHNA, CDR2 YNFKEQ. This record belongs to a study of blood T cell repertoires in COVID-19.

This receptor was identified in a woman in her fifties or sixties who had recovered from COVID-19. The V call is TRBV4-2, the J call TRBJ1-5; D gene ambiguous. Sequenced: peripheral blood. This chain's CDR3 is CASSQDPLFSNQPQHF. CDR3 DNA sequence: TGTGCCAGCAGCCAAGACCCCCTATTTAGCAATCAGCCCCAGCATTTT.